Listed below are T cell receptor beta chains from one sample, sequenced in a study of blood T cell repertoires in COVID-19. Only in-frame clones appear in the TCRdb table, and some are missing; sequencing was by immunoSEQ multiplex PCR. The sample has under 200,000 clones, 75% to 90% seen once; the top ten hold 0.7% to 0.9%. The specimen was PBMCs or T cells enriched from blood (not recorded which). Receptors originate from a woman younger than 35 who had recovered from COVID-19. Both conserved end residues are part of each CDR3. Fields, in order: J gene, V gene, D gene, clone size, CDR3 protein, CDR3 DNA. D genes are given only for firm matches. The size field is filled for only some rows; it gives once, few, many or a size class.

TRBJ2-3,TRBV11-2,TRBD2,.,CASRHSGRSTDTQYF,TGTGCCAGCAGACATAGCGGGAGGAGCACAGATACGCAGTATTTT
TRBJ1-2,TRBV12-3/TRBV12-4,.,.,CASRKGYGYTF,TGTGCCAGCAGGAAGGGGTATGGCTACACCTTC
TRBJ2-7,TRBV5-1,TRBD1,once,CASSYQGAAYEQYF,TGCGCCAGCAGTTACCAGGGGGCAGCCTACGAGCAGTACTTC
TRBJ1-1,TRBV28,.,.,CASSFVQGGEAFF,TGTGCCAGCAGTTTCGTGCAGGGCGGTGAAGCTTTCTTT
TRBJ2-7,TRBV6-5,TRBD2,.,CASSTSGIEQYF,TGTGCCAGCAGTACCAGCGGGATCGAGCAGTACTTC
TRBJ1-2,TRBV4-1,TRBD1,.,CASSQVQGGGYTF,TGCGCCAGCAGCCAAGTGCAGGGGGGTGGCTACACCTTC
TRBJ2-7,TRBV7-9,.,.,CASSHPMGRQLYEQYF,TGTGCCAGCAGCCACCCAATGGGGCGGCAATTATACGAGCAGTACTTC
TRBJ1-3,TRBV7-8,.,.,CASSLDRVVRNTIYF,TGTGCCAGCAGCTTAGACAGGGTTGTAAGAAACACCATATATTTT
TRBJ2-7,TRBV7-9,TRBD2,.,CASSLAGTSGRVHYEQYF,TGTGCCAGCAGCTTAGCAGGGACTAGCGGGAGAGTTCACTACGAGCAGTACTTC
TRBJ2-2,TRBV5-4,TRBD1,.,CATDRGNTGELFF,TGTGCCACCGACAGGGGCAACACCGGGGAGCTGTTTTTT
TRBJ2-6,TRBV28,TRBD2,.,CASSLSKGLADSGANVLTF,TGTGCCAGCAGTTTGAGTAAGGGACTAGCGGACTCTGGGGCCAACGTCCTGACTTTC
TRBJ2-5,TRBV28,.,.,CASITFGGANQYF,TGTGCCAGCATCACCTTTGGGGGGGCGAACCAGTACTTC
TRBJ2-2,TRBV28,.,.,CASSPRGLAYPDSVSFPRELFF,TGTGCCAGCAGTCCTCGTGGTTTGGCTTACCCAGATTCCGTTTCGTTCCCCCGGGAGCTGTTTTTT
TRBJ1-2,TRBV12-3/TRBV12-4,TRBD1,few,CASSSGTGDGYTF,TGTGCCAGCAGTTCCGGGACAGGGGATGGCTACACCTTC
TRBJ2-7,TRBV7-9,TRBD1,.,CASSHPPRQGATNRVEQYF,TGTGCCAGCAGCCATCCCCCCCGACAGGGGGCAACAAATCGGGTCGAGCAGTACTTC
TRBJ1-2,TRBV5-4,.,.,CASSYEPVRGGYTF,TGTGCCAGCAGCTACGAACCGGTTCGCGGGGGCTACACCTTC
TRBJ1-1,TRBV7-2,.,.,CASSLQGFGTEAFF,TGTGCCAGCAGCTTACAGGGGTTCGGAACTGAAGCTTTCTTT
TRBJ2-1,TRBV29-1,TRBD1,.,CSVNKQGNNEQFF,TGCAGCGTTAACAAACAGGGGAACAATGAGCAGTTCTTC
TRBJ2-5,TRBV5-1,TRBD2,.,CASSWAGVRQETQYF,TGCGCCAGCAGTTGGGCGGGAGTGAGGCAAGAGACCCAGTACTTC
TRBJ2-7,TRBV5-1,TRBD1,.,CASSPRGTDTSEQYF,TGCGCCAGCAGCCCGAGGGGGACAGACACATCCGAGCAGTACTTC
TRBJ1-1,TRBV19,TRBD1,.,CASSIGQGTEAFF,TGTGCCAGTAGTATAGGACAGGGGACTGAAGCTTTCTTT
TRBJ1-4,TRBV7-9,TRBD1,once,CASSSPTGPGQGPEKLFF,TGTGCCAGCAGCTCCCCAACCGGACCGGGACAGGGTCCGGAAAAACTGTTTTTT
TRBJ2-5,TRBV9,.,.,CASSVEEGPRHPQETQYF,TGTGCCAGCAGCGTAGAGGAGGGACCGAGGCACCCCCAAGAGACCCAGTACTTC
TRBJ2-3,TRBV28,TRBD2,.,CASSWQMGGDTQYF,TGTGCCAGCAGTTGGCAAATGGGGGGGGATACGCAGTATTTT
TRBJ1-5,TRBV5-6,.,.,CASSLERYGNQPQHF,TGTGCCAGCAGCTTGGAGAGGTATGGGAATCAGCCCCAGCATTTT
TRBJ2-7,TRBV27,TRBD1,.,CASSPSGTAPYEQYF,TGTGCCAGCAGTCCATCCGGGACAGCCCCCTACGAGCAGTACTTC
TRBJ2-7,TRBV7-9,TRBD1,.,CASSSTQGQGGYEQYF,TGTGCCAGCAGCTCAACCCAGGGACAGGGCGGCTACGAGCAGTACTTC
TRBJ2-2,TRBV19,.,.,CASSPGGPNTGELFF,TGTGCCAGTAGTCCAGGGGGGCCGAACACCGGGGAGCTGTTTTTT
TRBJ2-7,TRBV3-1/TRBV3-2,.,.,CASSPDEQYF,TGTGCCAGCAGCCCCGACGAGCAGTACTTC
TRBJ2-6,TRBV4-2,.,.,CASSQEGGTAHSGANVLTF,TGTGCCAGCAGCCAAGAGGGCGGGACAGCACACTCTGGGGCCAACGTCCTGACTTTC
TRBJ2-5,TRBV9,.,.,CASSPTIVETQYF,TGTGCCAGCAGCCCGACTATCGTGGAGACCCAGTACTTC
TRBJ2-7,TRBV29-1,.,.,CSVVSYEQYF,TGCAGCGTCGTGAGCTACGAGCAGTACTTC
TRBJ1-2,TRBV3-1/TRBV3-2,.,.,CASSQSGGSGYGYTF,TGTGCCAGCAGCCAAAGCGGAGGGTCCGGCTATGGCTACACCTTC
TRBJ1-2,TRBV2,.,.,CASRDWTVFNYGYTF,TGTGCCAGCAGGGATTGGACAGTTTTTAACTATGGCTACACCTTC
TRBJ1-1,TRBV7-2,.,.,CASSLRDFTEAFF,TGTGCCAGCAGCTTGAGGGATTTCACTGAAGCTTTCTTT
TRBJ2-3,TRBV15,TRBD1,.,CATSRGARQGYTDTQYF,TGTGCCACCAGCAGAGGAGCCCGACAGGGCTACACAGATACGCAGTATTTT
TRBJ2-1,TRBV5-1,TRBD2,.,CASSPTSGSNNEQFF,TGCGCCAGCAGCCCGACTAGCGGGAGCAACAATGAGCAGTTCTTC
TRBJ1-1,TRBV30,.,.,CAWSSPRVGNTEAFF,TGTGCCTGGAGTTCCCCCAGGGTGGGGAACACTGAAGCTTTCTTT
TRBJ1-5,TRBV19,.,.,CASRDGVAVSNQPQHF,TGTGCCAGTAGGGACGGAGTAGCGGTTAGCAATCAGCCCCAGCATTTT
TRBJ1-2,TRBV5-1,TRBD1,.,CASSGRQGSLLRTYYGYTF,TGCGCCAGCAGCGGGAGACAGGGGTCCCTCCTTCGGACTTACTATGGCTACACCTTC
TRBJ2-7,TRBV12-3/TRBV12-4,TRBD1,few,CASSFGQGNEQYF,TGTGCCAGCAGTTTCGGACAGGGGAACGAGCAGTACTTC
TRBJ2-7,TRBV9,TRBD2,.,CASSPGLPAYEQYF,TGTGCCAGCAGCCCGGGACTACCAGCCTACGAGCAGTACTTC
TRBJ2-3,TRBV11-1,.,.,CASSSGDTQYF,TGTGCCAGCAGCTCCGGAGATACGCAGTATTTT
TRBJ2-7,TRBV18,TRBD1,.,CASSPPDRVYYEQYF,TGTGCCAGCTCACCACCGGACAGGGTTTACTACGAGCAGTACTTC
TRBJ1-6,TRBV2,TRBD1,.,CALTRDSPSNSPLHF,TGTGCCCTTACCCGGGACAGCCCTTCAAATTCACCCCTCCACTTT
TRBJ2-7,TRBV7-2,TRBD2,.,CASQARFGAGAWNEQYF,TGTGCCAGCCAGGCCCGCTTTGGAGCGGGAGCTTGGAACGAGCAGTACTTC
TRBJ1-5,TRBV5-4,TRBD1,.,CASSQDRSNQPQHF,TGTGCCAGCAGCCAGGACAGGAGCAATCAGCCCCAGCATTTT
TRBJ1-6,TRBV28,TRBD1,.,CASSLQGVDFPLHF,TGTGCCAGCAGTCTACAGGGGGTTGATTTTCCCCTCCACTTT
TRBJ2-7,TRBV2,.,.,CASTNPAGEGSYEQYF,TGTGCCAGCACCAACCCCGCAGGGGAAGGGTCCTACGAGCAGTACTTC
TRBJ2-7,TRBV12-3/TRBV12-4,.,.,CASSLSIPYEQYF,TGTGCCAGCAGTTTGAGTATTCCCTACGAGCAGTACTTC